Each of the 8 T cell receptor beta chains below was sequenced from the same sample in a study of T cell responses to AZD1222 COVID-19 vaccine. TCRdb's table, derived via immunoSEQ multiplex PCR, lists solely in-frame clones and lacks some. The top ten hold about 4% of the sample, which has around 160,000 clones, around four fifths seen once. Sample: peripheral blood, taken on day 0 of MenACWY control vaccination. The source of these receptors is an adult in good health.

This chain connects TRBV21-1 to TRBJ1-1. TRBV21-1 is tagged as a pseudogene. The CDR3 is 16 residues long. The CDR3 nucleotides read TGTGCCAGCAGCAAGAAGGCGGAGACCATGAACACTGAAGCTTTCTTT. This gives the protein CASSKKAETMNTEAFF.

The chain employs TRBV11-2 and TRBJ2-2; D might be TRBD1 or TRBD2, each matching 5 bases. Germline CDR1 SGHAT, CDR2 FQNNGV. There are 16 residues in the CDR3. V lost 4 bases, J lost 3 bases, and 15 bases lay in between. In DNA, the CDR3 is TGTGCCAGCAGCTATGCCCTCGGGACGTACACCGGGGAGCTGTTTTTT. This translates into CASSYALGTYTGELFF.

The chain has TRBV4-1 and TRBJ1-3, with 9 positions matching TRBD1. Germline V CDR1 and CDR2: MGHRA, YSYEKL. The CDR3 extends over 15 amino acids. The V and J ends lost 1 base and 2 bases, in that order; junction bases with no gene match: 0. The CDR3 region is CASSQGQGAGNTIYF. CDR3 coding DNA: TGCGCCAGCAGCCAAGGACAGGGGGCTGGAAACACCATATATTTT.

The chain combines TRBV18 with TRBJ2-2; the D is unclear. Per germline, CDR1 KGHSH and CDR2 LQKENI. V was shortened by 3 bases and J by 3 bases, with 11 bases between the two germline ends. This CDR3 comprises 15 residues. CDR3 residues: CASSPSGRDTGELFF. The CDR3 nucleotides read TGTGCCAGCTCACCCTCGGGCAGAGACACCGGGGAGCTGTTTTTT.

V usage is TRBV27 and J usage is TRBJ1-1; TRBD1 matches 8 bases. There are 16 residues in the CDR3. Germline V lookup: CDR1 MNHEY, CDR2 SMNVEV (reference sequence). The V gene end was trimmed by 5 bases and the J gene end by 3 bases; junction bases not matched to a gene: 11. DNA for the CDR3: TGTGCCAGCAGTCTCCAGGGGGCCCCACAAGACACTGAAGCTTTCTTT. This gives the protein CASSLQGAPQDTEAFF.

CDR3 residues: CASSADRRRPNEQFF. The DNA of the CDR3 is TGTGCCAGCAGTGCGGACAGGAGGCGCCCCAATGAGCAGTTCTTC. The V call is TRBV28, the J call TRBJ2-1; 7 nucleotides agree with TRBD1. Germline V gene data show CDR1 as MDHEN and CDR2 as SYDVKM. The CDR3 sequence is 15 residues long. V was clipped by 5 bases and J by 6 bases; unmatched bases: 10.

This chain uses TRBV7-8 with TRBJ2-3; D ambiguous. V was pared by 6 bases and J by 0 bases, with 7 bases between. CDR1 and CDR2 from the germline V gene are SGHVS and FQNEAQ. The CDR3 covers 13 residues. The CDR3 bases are TGTGCCAGCAGACCCGCAAGCACAGATACGCAGTATTTT. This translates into CASRPASTDTQYF.

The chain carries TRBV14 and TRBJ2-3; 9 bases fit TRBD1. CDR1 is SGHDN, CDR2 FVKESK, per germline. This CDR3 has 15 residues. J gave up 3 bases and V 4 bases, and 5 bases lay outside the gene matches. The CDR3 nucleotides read TGTGCCAGCAGCCGATACAGGGGGCGTACAGATACGCAGTATTTT. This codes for CASSRYRGRTDTQYF.